This T cell receptor beta chain was profiled in a study of blood T cell repertoires in COVID-19. Across the study: From the United States, Italy and Spain came samples of acute and convalescent COVID-19. T cells, B-cell-depleted T cells, or PBMCs provided the cDNA or gDNA that served as material.

Study processing details: Estimated nucleated cell counts came from reference gene primer amplification. Profiled with immunoSEQ multiplex PCR; TCRdb holds only in-frame clones, not every one. The D gene and trimming were derived from the DNA, and the V and J assignments and clone size from that table. The data hold a few hundred thousand clones, with about 89% observed a single time. The CDR3 is 16 amino acids. Trimming at V came to 7 bases and at J to 3 bases, leaving 14 bases not matched to a gene. The germline V gene encodes CDR1 GTSNPN and CDR2 SVGIG (reference sequence). Sequencing was carried out using PBMCs or T cells enriched from blood (not recorded which). The clonotype comes from a man under 40 who had recovered from COVID-19. V gene TRBV30 combines with J gene TRBJ1-3; 8 bases fit TRBD1. The CDR3 DNA sequence: TGTGCCTATATGACAGGGGAGCCTGGTAGTGGAAACACCATATATTTT. Its protein product is CAYMTGEPGSGNTIYF.